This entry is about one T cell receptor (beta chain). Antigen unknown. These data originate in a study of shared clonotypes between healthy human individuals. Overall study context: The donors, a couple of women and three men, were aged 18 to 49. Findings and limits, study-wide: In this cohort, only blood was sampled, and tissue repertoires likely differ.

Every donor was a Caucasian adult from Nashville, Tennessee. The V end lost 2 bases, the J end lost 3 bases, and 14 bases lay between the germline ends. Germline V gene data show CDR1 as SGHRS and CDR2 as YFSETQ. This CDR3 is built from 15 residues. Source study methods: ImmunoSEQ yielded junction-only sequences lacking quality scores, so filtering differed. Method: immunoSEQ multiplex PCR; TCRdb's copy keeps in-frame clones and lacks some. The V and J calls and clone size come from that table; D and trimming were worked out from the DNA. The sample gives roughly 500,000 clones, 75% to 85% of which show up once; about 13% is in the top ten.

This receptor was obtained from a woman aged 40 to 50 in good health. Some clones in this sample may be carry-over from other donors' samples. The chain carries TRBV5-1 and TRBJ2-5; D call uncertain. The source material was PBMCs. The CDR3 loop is CASSFSLPLEETQYF. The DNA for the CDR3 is TGCGCCAGCAGCTTTTCCTTGCCCCTGGAAGAGACCCAGTACTTC.